This T cell receptor (beta chain) came from a study of T cells in pancreatic ductal adenocarcinoma. General observations from the study: Blood had more productive templates and around 8.5-fold more unique clonotypes than tumor. This surgical cohort overrepresents the minority presenting with early-stage disease. Comparisons of tumor and blood clonality may show falsely lower tumor diversity.

Generated by immunoSEQ multiplex PCR, the TCRdb table keeps only in-frame clones and is missing some. The sample lists about 100,000 clones, 90% to 95% occurring once. Surgery without prior neoadjuvant therapy was the treatment of the selected pancreatic ductal adenocarcinoma patients. Points on this clone: Its specificity is not known.

This CDR3 has 14 amino acids. Germline assignment: CDR1 SGHTA and CDR2 FQGNSA. V lost 1 base and J 3 bases, leaving 10 bases between the germline ends. Sequenced material: PBMCs. This sequence was found in a human donor with pancreatic ductal adenocarcinoma. The chain recombines TRBV7-2 with TRBJ2-7, with D perhaps TRBD2 (5 bases). The CDR3 here is CASSLGSGNYEQYF. The CDR3 coding sequence is TGTGCCAGCAGCTTAGGGAGCGGTAACTACGAGCAGTACTTC.